These 18 T cell receptor beta chains came from one sample sequenced in a study of human T cells and chemical hapten exposure. MiXCR, run by TCRdb on the RACE reads, gives a single entry per CDR3 protein. The sample has about 65,000 distinct CDR3 sequences; under 7.5% are singletons. Specified time point: healthy volunteer bleed at 6 weeks. It was unfractionated whole blood from which total RNA was extracted. Sequenced material: whole blood. Receptor source: a female donor in good health. Some clones in this sample may be carry-over from other donors' samples.

This clonotype was counted many times. The chain employs TRBV7-6 and TRBJ2-3; 8 nucleotides match TRBD1. Germline assignment: CDR1 SGHVS and CDR2 FNYEAQ. Trimming at V came to 4 bases and at J to 6 bases, leaving 9 bases not matched to a gene. The CDR3 runs to 15 residues. This CDR3 is CASSSGPGGADTQYF. Here the CDR3 DNA reads TGTGCCAGCAGCTCTGGGCCAGGGGGCGCGGATACGCAGTATTTT.

This clonotype has a count of ten or more. The chain has TRBV10-3 and TRBJ1-6; possibly TRBD1 for D (6 bases). This CDR3 contains 14 residues. CDR1 ENHRY and CDR2 SYGVKD come from the germline V gene. Trimming removed 2 bases from V and 10 bases from J, with 12 bases in between. CDR3 amino acids: CAISEEGERSPLHF. As DNA, the CDR3 is TGTGCCATCAGTGAGGAGGGGGAACGATCACCCCTCCACTTT.

The table lists this clonotype with a few counts. CDR3 nucleotide sequence: TGCGCCAGCAGCTCTGTGAGGGGGCAGCGAGCTTTCTTT. Translation: CASSSVRGQRAFF. The chain links TRBV5-1 to TRBJ1-1, with 7 bases matching TRBD1. The CDR3 runs 13 residues. The V segment lost 3 bases and the J segment 10 bases; nucleotides outside the gene matches: 9. Germline assignment: CDR1 SGHRS and CDR2 YFSETQ.

The rearrangement links TRBV12-3 or TRBV12-4 to TRBJ2-6, with D perhaps TRBD1 (6 bases). This CDR3 comprises 18 residues. Trimming shortened V by 2 bases and J by 0 bases, and 14 bases separated the two germline ends. DNA of the CDR3: TGTGCCAGCAGTTTAAGGGGGTCACCCTACTCTGGGGCCAACGTCCTGACTTTC. Its protein is CASSLRGSPYSGANVLTF.

This clonotype was seen many times. The V gene is TRBV6-2 or TRBV6-3, the J gene TRBJ2-2; tentatively, D is TRBD2 (6 bases). The CDR3 contains 16 residues. The V and J ends lost 7 bases and 4 bases respectively, with 19 bases between them. Germline values: CDR1 MNHEY, CDR2 SVGEGT. The CDR3 bases are TGTGCCAGCAACGGTCCGGGGGTCCGGGGCACCGGGGAGCTGTTTTTT. This translates into CASNGPGVRGTGELFF.

This clonotype appeared a few times. The gene calls are TRBV2 and TRBJ2-7, with D possibly TRBD1 on 6 matching bases. V was trimmed by 4 bases and J by 0 bases, leaving 16 bases between them. The CDR3 loop spans 16 amino acids. CDR1 SNHLY and CDR2 FYNNEI come from the germline V gene. The CDR3 spells CASSAPEGESSYEQYF. The CDR3 region has the DNA TGTGCCAGCAGTGCTCCCGAGGGGGAAAGCTCCTACGAGCAGTACTTC.

This clonotype is deemed medium-sized. The chain combines TRBV5-1 with TRBJ1-4; D gene uncertain. The V end lost 4 bases, the J end lost 0 bases, and 7 bases lay between the germline ends. The CDR3 extends over 14 amino acids. Germline V gene lookup returns CDR1 SGHRS and CDR2 YFSETQ. The CDR3 DNA reads TGCGCCAGCAGCCACCGATCAACTAATGAAAAACTGTTTTTT. Protein product: CASSHRSTNEKLFF.

This clonotype was found many times. The chain uses TRBV20-1 and TRBJ2-7; TRBD2 is a possible D gene (6 bases). V lost 3 bases and J 2 bases, leaving 17 bases between the germline ends. Germline lookup yields CDR1 DFQATT and CDR2 SNEGSKA (reference sequence). This CDR3 is 15 amino acids long. The CDR3 loop reads CSAREVTSRPYEQYF. The CDR3 region has the DNA TGCAGTGCTAGGGAAGTCACTAGCCGTCCCTACGAGCAGTACTTC.

V and J are TRBV19 and TRBJ2-1; TRBD1 might be the D (6 bases). The length of the CDR3 is 15 residues. V dropped 10 bases and J dropped 8 bases, with 24 bases sitting between them. Germline-derived CDR1 and CDR2 are LNHDA and SQIVND (reference sequence). CDR3 nucleotides: TGTGCCACCCGGACGGCGGACAGTAAGGATGATGAGCAGTTCTTC. It specifies CATRTADSKDDEQFF.

This clonotype was counted at least ten times. The chain recombines TRBV7-9 with TRBJ1-1; possibly TRBD1 for D (6 bases). Trimming took off 4 bases at V and 0 bases at J, with 9 bases between the two ends. The CDR3 is 14 amino acids. Germline V lookup: CDR1 SEHNR, CDR2 FQNEAQ (reference sequence). The CDR3 loop reads CASSWGTMNTEAFF. CDR3 bases: TGTGCCAGCAGCTGGGGGACAATGAACACTGAAGCTTTCTTT. Drawing the rest from reference TRBV7-9 and TRBJ1-1, the complete variable domain is DTGVSQNPRHKITKRGQNVTFRCDPISEHNRLYWYRQTLGQGPEFLTYFQNEAQLEKSRLLSDRFSAERPKGSFSTLEIQRTEQGDSAMYLCASSWGTMNTEAFFGQGTRLTVV.

In its sample, this clonotype was seen a few times. The chain is built from TRBV29-1 and TRBJ2-1; 7 bases map to TRBD1. J gave up 0 bases and V 7 bases, and 3 bases lay outside the gene matches. The CDR3 extends over 13 amino acids. CDR1 is SQVTM, CDR2 ANQGSEA, per germline. Here the CDR3 reads CSADRDSYNEQFF. Here the CDR3 DNA reads TGCAGCGCCGACAGGGACTCCTACAATGAGCAGTTCTTC.

This clonotype showed up many times. This rearrangement joins TRBV20-1 to TRBJ2-7; TRBD2 agrees at 12 bases. There are 14 residues in the CDR3. CDR1 and CDR2 (germline): DFQATT, SNEGSKA (reference sequence). J gave up 5 bases and V 6 bases, and 8 bases lay outside the gene matches. The CDR3 DNA follows: TGCAGTGCCCCGACTAGCGGGAGTCAGAACGAGCAGTACTTC. This sequence encodes CSAPTSGSQNEQYF.

Only a few counts were recorded for this clonotype. The chain carries TRBV7-2 and TRBJ2-7; 9 bases are a match to TRBD2. The CDR3 runs 15 residues. The ends lost 5 bases at V and 3 bases at J; junction bases unmatched: 8. In germline, CDR1 is SGHTA, CDR2 FQGNSA. The CDR3 DNA reads TGTGCCAGCAGCCCAGGCGCTAGCGGGAACTACGAGCAGTACTTC. Its protein is CASSPGASGNYEQYF.

This clonotype has at least ten counts. The CDR3 DNA is TGCAGTGCGCCGTACGGGGGGCCCAATCAGCCCCAGCATTTT. Its translation: CSAPYGGPNQPQHF. V gene TRBV20-1 combines with J gene TRBJ1-5; D perhaps matches TRBD1 (6 bases). The V end was cut by 6 bases, the J end by 3 bases, with 15 bases between. The germline gives CDR1 DFQATT, CDR2 SNEGSKA (reference sequence). The CDR3 covers 14 residues.

This clonotype turned up a few times. This chain joins TRBV11-2 and TRBJ2-5, with D hard to call. Germline V gene data show CDR1 as SGHAT and CDR2 as FQNNGV. There are 13 residues in the CDR3. Trimming removed 4 bases at V and 1 base at J, with 7 bases between. CDR3 residues: CASSSDFQETQYF. DNA of the CDR3: TGTGCCAGCAGCTCCGACTTCCAAGAGACCCAGTACTTC.

This clonotype appeared many times. CDR3 DNA sequence: TGTGCCAGCAGTCCCCTGACAGGGCAAGGGGAAGATACGCAGTATTTT. This gives the protein CASSPLTGQGEDTQYF. The chain couples TRBV28 to TRBJ2-3; 7 positions match TRBD1. Germline V gene sequence: CDR1 MDHEN, CDR2 SYDVKM. After removal of 5 bases from V and 5 bases from J, the junction contained 13 bases not matched to a gene. The CDR3 is made up of 16 amino acids.

The chain has TRBV2 and TRBJ1-3; TRBD1 aligns across 7 bases. Germline lookup yields CDR1 SNHLY and CDR2 FYNNEI. This CDR3 has 14 residues. The junction had 5 bases not matched to a gene; V was cut back by 9 bases and J by 0 bases. The CDR3 loop reads CASGGQYSGNTIYF. CDR3 DNA sequence: TGTGCCAGTGGGGGACAGTACTCTGGAAACACCATATATTTT.

Turning to this clonotype: A much larger clone lies one base from this, so it may be a read error. This chain connects TRBV3-1 to TRBJ2-7; TRBD2 is a possible D gene (5 bases). This CDR3 region has 13 residues. V lost 5 bases, J lost 5 bases, and 13 bases lay in between. In germline, CDR1 is LGHDT, CDR2 YNNKEL (reference sequence). CDR3 in amino acids: CASSTPDCDEQYF. The CDR3 DNA sequence: TGTGCCAGCAGCACCCCGGACTGCGACGAGCAGTACTTC.